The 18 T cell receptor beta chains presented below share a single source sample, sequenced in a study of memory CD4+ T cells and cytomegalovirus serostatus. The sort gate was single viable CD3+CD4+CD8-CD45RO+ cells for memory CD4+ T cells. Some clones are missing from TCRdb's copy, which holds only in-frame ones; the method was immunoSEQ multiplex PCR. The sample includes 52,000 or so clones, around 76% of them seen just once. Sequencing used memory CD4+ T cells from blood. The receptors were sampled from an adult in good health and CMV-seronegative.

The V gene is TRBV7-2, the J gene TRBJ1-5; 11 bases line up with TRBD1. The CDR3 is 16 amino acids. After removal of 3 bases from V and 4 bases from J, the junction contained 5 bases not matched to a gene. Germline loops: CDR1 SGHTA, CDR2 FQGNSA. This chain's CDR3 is CASSFRDRGRNQPQHF. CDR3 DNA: TGTGCCAGCAGCTTCCGGGACAGGGGGAGAAATCAGCCCCAGCATTTT.

In DNA, the CDR3 is TGTGCCAGCGCAGGGGGTTCAACTAATGAAAAACTGTTTTTT. The encoded protein is CASAGGSTNEKLFF. V is TRBV2 and J is TRBJ1-4; 7 bases are a match to TRBD1. The germline V gene has CDR1 SNHLY and CDR2 FYNNEI. V lost 8 bases to trimming and J lost 0 bases; unmatched junction nucleotides: 3. There are 14 residues in the CDR3.

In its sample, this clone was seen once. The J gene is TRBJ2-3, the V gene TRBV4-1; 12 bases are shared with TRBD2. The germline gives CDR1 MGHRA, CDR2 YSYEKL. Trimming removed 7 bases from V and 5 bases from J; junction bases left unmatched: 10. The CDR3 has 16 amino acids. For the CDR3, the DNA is TGCGCCAGCAAGCCTTCTAGCGGGGGGGCAGTAGATACGCAGTATTTT. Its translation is CASKPSSGGAVDTQYF.

The CDR3 region is CASLRGWRGNSPLHF. The CDR3 nucleotides are TGTGCCAGCCTGCGGGGCTGGAGGGGAAATTCACCCCTCCACTTT. The genes are TRBV2 and TRBJ1-6; D possibly corresponds to TRBD1 (5 bases). V lost 8 bases and J 7 bases, leaving 18 bases between the germline ends. The CDR3 covers 15 residues. Germline lookup yields CDR1 SNHLY and CDR2 FYNNEI.

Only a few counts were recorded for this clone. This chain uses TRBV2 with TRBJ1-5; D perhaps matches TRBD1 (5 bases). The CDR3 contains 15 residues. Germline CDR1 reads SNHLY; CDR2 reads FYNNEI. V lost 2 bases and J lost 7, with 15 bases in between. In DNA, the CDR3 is TGTGCCAGCAGTGAATGGGGAGACAGTAAACAGCCCCAGCATTTT. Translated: CASSEWGDSKQPQHF.

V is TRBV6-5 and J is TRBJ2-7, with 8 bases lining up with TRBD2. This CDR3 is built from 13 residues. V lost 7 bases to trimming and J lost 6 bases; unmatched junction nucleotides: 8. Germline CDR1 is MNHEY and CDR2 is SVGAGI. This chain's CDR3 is CASMMGLESEQYF. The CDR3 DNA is TGTGCCAGCATGATGGGACTAGAAAGCGAGCAGTACTTC.

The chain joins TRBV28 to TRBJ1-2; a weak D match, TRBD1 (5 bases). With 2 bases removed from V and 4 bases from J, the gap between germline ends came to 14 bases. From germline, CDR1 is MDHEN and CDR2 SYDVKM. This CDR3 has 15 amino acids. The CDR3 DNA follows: TGTGCCAGCAGTTTAAGGGGAGGAACGGTCTATGGCTACACCTTC. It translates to CASSLRGGTVYGYTF.

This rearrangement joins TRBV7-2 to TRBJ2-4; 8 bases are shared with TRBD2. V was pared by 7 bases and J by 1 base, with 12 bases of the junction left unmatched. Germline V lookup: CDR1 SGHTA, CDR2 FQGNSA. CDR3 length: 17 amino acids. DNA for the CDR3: TGTGCCAGCAAGGCTGACGGGGGGGCCGGGGCCAAAAACATTCAGTACTTC. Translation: CASKADGGAGAKNIQYF.

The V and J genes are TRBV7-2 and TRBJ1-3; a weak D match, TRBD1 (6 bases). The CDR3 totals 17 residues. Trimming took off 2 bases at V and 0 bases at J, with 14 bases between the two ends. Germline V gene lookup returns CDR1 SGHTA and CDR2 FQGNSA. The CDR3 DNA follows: TGTGCCAGCAGCTTAAAGGGGGGACAACTCTCTGGAAACACCATATATTTT. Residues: CASSLKGGQLSGNTIYF. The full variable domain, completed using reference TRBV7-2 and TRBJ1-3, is GAGVSQSPSNKVTEKGKDVELRCDPISGHTALYWYRQSLGQGLEFLIYFQGNSAPDKSGLPSDRFSAERTGGSVSTLTIQRTQQEDSAVYLCASSLKGGQLSGNTIYFGEGSWLTVV.

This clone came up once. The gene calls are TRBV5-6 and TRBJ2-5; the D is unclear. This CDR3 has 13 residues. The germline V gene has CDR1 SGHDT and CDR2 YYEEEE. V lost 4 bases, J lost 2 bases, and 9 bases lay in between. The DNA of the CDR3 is TGTGCCAGCAGCGTCAGACTGCAAGAGACCCAGTACTTC. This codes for CASSVRLQETQYF.

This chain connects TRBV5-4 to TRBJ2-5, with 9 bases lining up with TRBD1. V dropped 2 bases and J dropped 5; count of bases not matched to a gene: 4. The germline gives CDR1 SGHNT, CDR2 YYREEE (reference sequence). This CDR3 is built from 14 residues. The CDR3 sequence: CASSFTGGGETQYF. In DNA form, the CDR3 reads TGTGCCAGCAGCTTTACAGGGGGCGGGGAGACCCAGTACTTC.

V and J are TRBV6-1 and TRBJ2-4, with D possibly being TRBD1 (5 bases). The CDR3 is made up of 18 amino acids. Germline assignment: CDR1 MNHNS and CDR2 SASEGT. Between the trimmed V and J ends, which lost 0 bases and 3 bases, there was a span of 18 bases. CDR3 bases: TGTGCCAGCAGTGAAGCGGTTGGTACCCAGGGATACAAAAACATTCAGTACTTC. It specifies CASSEAVGTQGYKNIQYF.

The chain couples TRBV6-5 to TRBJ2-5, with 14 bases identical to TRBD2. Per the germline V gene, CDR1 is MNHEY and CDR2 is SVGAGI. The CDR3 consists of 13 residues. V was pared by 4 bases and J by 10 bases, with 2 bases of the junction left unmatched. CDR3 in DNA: TGTGCCAGCAGTTCCGGACTAGCGGGAGGCCAGTACTTC. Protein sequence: CASSSGLAGGQYF.

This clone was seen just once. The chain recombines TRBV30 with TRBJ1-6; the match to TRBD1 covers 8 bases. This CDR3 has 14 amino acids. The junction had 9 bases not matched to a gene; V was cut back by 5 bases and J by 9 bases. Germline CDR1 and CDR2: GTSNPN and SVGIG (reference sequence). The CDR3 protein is CAWCPGQGVSPLHF. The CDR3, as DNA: TGTGCCTGGTGCCCCGGACAGGGCGTTTCACCCCTCCACTTT.

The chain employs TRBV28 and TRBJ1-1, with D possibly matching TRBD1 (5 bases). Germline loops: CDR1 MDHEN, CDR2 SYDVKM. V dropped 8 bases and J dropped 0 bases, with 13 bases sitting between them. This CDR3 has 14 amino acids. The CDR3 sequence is CASEEGPLNTEAFF. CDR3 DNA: TGTGCCAGCGAAGAGGGACCGTTGAACACTGAAGCTTTCTTT.

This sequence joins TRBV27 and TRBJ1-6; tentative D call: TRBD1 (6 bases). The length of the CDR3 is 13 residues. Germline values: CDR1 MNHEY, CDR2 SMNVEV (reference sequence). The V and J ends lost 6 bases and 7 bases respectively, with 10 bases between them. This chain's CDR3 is CASRGQQNSPLHF. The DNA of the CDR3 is TGTGCCAGCAGAGGACAGCAAAATTCACCCCTCCACTTT.

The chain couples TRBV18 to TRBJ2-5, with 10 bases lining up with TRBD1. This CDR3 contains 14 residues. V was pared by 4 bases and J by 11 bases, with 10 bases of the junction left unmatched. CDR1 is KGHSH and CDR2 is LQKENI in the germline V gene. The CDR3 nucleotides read TGTGCCAGCTCACTCACCGGGACAGGGGTTGAGCAGTACTTC. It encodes CASSLTGTGVEQYF.

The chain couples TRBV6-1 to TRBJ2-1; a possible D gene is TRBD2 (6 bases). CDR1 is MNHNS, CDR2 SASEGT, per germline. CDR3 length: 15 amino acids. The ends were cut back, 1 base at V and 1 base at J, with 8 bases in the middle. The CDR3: CASSEGLASYNEQFF. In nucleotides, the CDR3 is TGTGCCAGCAGTGAAGGTCTAGCGTCCTACAATGAGCAGTTCTTC.